This T cell receptor beta chain was identified in a study of OX40 agonist ivuxolimab in advanced cancers. Overall study context: The dose-escalation group included hepatocellular carcinoma, melanoma, renal cell carcinoma and head and neck cancer. Prior therapy, whether anti-PD-1, anti-PD-L1 or anti-CTLA-4, was allowed, and approximately 40% had some.

Using immunoSEQ multiplex PCR, the repertoire was profiled, and TCRdb retains in-frame clones only, with some absent. Among some 99,000 clones listed, roughly 85% were seen once. With respect to this clone: Its antigen remains unknown.

Findings of the study overall: Partial responders receiving 0.1-3.0 mg/kg showed among the lowest clonal expansion.

Germline lookup yields CDR1 SGHRS and CDR2 YFSETQ. The CDR3 loop spans 17 amino acids. After removal of 4 bases from V and 5 bases from J, the junction contained 12 bases not matched to a gene. The sequence derives from an adult with an advanced solid tumor such as melanoma, head and neck, liver or kidney cancer. The material was CD4+ or CD8+ T cells sorted from blood, obtained in a trial of the OX40 agonist ivuxolimab. This chain uses TRBV5-1 with TRBJ2-1; 10 bases align to TRBD1. The CDR3 loop is CASSPQPRDRGHNEQFF. In DNA form, the CDR3 reads TGCGCCAGCAGCCCCCAACCCAGGGACAGGGGTCACAATGAGCAGTTCTTC.